These 26 T cell receptor beta chains originate from one sample sequenced in a study of blood T cell repertoires in COVID-19. Sequencing was performed with immunoSEQ multiplex PCR; in TCRdb, only in-frame clones are kept and a portion is missing. In the table there are 250,000 or so clones, just under 90% of which are singletons. Sequenced sample: PBMCs or T cells enriched from blood (not recorded which). These TCRs come from a woman in her thirties with acute COVID-19.

The gene calls are TRBV12-3 or TRBV12-4 and TRBJ1-1, with TRBD1 matching over 8 bases. Trimming removed 4 bases from V and 7 bases from J; junction bases left unmatched: 5. The CDR3 runs to 13 residues. The CDR3 DNA follows: TGTGCCAGCAGTTCCGGACAGGGCAGTGAAGCTTTCTTT. Encoded protein: CASSSGQGSEAFF.

This clone showed up just once. The rearrangement joins TRBV28 to TRBJ2-7; D uncertain. The V end lost 4 bases, the J end lost 2 bases, and 15 bases lay between the germline ends. Germline V gene sequence: CDR1 MDHEN, CDR2 SYDVKM. CDR3 length: 15 residues. The CDR3, as DNA: TGTGCCAGCAGTTCGAGCTCTGAGGTAACCTACGAGCAGTACTTC. It encodes CASSSSSEVTYEQYF.

V usage is TRBV5-1 and J usage is TRBJ1-1, with 7 bases matching TRBD1. The ends lost 3 bases at V and 4 bases at J; junction bases unmatched: 6. The CDR3 length is 14 residues. CDR1 and CDR2 from the germline V gene are SGHRS and YFSETQ. CDR3 DNA sequence: TGCGCCAGCAGCTCCGGACAGGCTGTCACTGAAGCTTTCTTT. Translation: CASSSGQAVTEAFF.

The chain uses TRBV5-8 and TRBJ1-4; D may be TRBD1 (6 bases). The CDR3 spans 15 residues. V was clipped by 0 bases and J by 7 bases, with 13 bases between them. Looked up from germline, CDR1 is SGHTS and CDR2 is YDEGEE. The CDR3 bases are TGTGCCAGCAGCTTGGGGGCAGGGGAGGGTGAAAAACTGTTTTTT. Amino acid sequence: CASSLGAGEGEKLFF.

The chain combines TRBV7-3 with TRBJ2-1, with D perhaps TRBD2 (6 bases). With 5 bases removed from V and 5 bases from J, the gap between germline ends came to 10 bases. This CDR3 contains 13 residues. The V gene's germline CDR1 is SGHTA and CDR2 FQGTGA. The CDR3 region is CASSKGTHNEQFF. DNA of the CDR3: TGTGCCAGCAGCAAGGGGACTCACAATGAGCAGTTCTTC.

This sequence joins TRBV5-1 and TRBJ2-1; TRBD1 aligns across 9 bases. V gave up 1 base and J gave up 2 bases; unmatched junction bases: 4. The germline V gene has CDR1 SGHRS and CDR2 YFSETQ. The CDR3 runs 16 residues. The CDR3 nucleotides read TGCGCCAGCAGCTTGCCCGGGACAGGGCCCTACAATGAGCAGTTCTTC. Encoded protein: CASSLPGTGPYNEQFF.

V and J are TRBV7-9 and TRBJ2-1, with 7 positions matching TRBD1. Germline assignment: CDR1 SEHNR and CDR2 FQNEAQ (reference sequence). The length of the CDR3 is 13 residues. Trimming took 5 bases from V and 14 from J; bases not matched to a gene: 12. Here the CDR3 reads CASSLNARDSEFF. In nucleotides, the CDR3 is TGTGCCAGCAGCCTAAACGCCCGGGACAGTGAGTTCTTC.

In its sample, this clone was seen once. One junction end does not reproduce the germline sequence, and a read error may be involved. V usage is TRBV7-7 and J usage is TRBJ2-1; 7 bases line up with TRBD1. CDR3 size: 15 residues. The germline V gene encodes CDR1 SSHAT and CDR2 FNYEAQ (reference sequence). The CDR3: CASSSGTDGYNEQFF. DNA for the CDR3: TGTGCTAGCAGCTCGGGGACAGATGGCTACAATGAGCAGTTCTTC.

V gene TRBV5-1 combines with J gene TRBJ1-1; TRBD1 agrees at 9 bases. This CDR3 comprises 17 residues. Germline CDR1 reads SGHRS; CDR2 reads YFSETQ. V shed 0 bases and J 1 base; nucleotides not matched to a gene: 7. The CDR3 DNA sequence: TGCGCCAGCAGCTTGGCTTACCCGGACAGGGGGAACACTGAAGCTTTCTTT. The encoded protein is CASSLAYPDRGNTEAFF.

V and J are TRBV3-1 (or the pseudogene TRBV3-2) and TRBJ1-2; TRBD1 matches at 9 bases. Germline CDR1 and CDR2: LGHDT and YNNKEL (reference sequence). CDR3 length: 18 residues. J gave up 6 bases and V 4 bases, and 18 bases lay outside the gene matches. CDR3 protein: CASSRTTGTGTVSDGYTF. CDR3 DNA: TGTGCCAGCAGCCGAACGACCGGGACAGGGACTGTATCCGATGGCTACACCTTC.

The chain combines TRBV6-5 with TRBJ1-6; D is uncertain. V shed 6 bases and J shed 7 bases, with 10 bases lying between them. This CDR3 region has 13 residues. CDR1 is MNHEY, CDR2 SVGAGI, per germline. CDR3: CASRMVVNSPLHF. The CDR3 nucleotides are TGTGCCAGCAGAATGGTAGTGAATTCACCCCTCCACTTT.

This clone was counted between two and nine times. Other DNA sequences within the sample encode an identical CDR3. The gene calls are TRBV28 and TRBJ2-7; TRBD1 is a possible D gene (5 bases). V was clipped by 4 bases and J by 3 bases, with 7 bases between them. The CDR3 sequence is 12 residues long. Germline V gene data show CDR1 as MDHEN and CDR2 as SYDVKM. The CDR3 protein is CASSSTGYEQYF. The CDR3 region has the DNA TGTGCCAGCAGTTCCACAGGCTACGAGCAGTACTTC. Using reference TRBV28 and TRBJ2-7 for the parts outside the CDR3, the full variable domain is DVKVTQSSRYLVKRTGEKVFLECVQDMDHENMFWYRQDPGLGLRLIYFSYDVKMKEKGDIPEGYSVSREKKERFSLILESASTNQTSMYLCASSSTGYEQYFGPGTRLTVT.

The CDR3 nucleotides read TGCGCCAGCAGCTCCGGGACTAGCGGGAGGGGAGATACGCAGTATTTT. Translation: CASSSGTSGRGDTQYF. V gene TRBV5-1 combines with J gene TRBJ2-3, with TRBD2 identical over 16 bases. Trimming took 3 bases from V and 5 from J; bases not matched to a gene: 3. CDR1 and CDR2 from the germline V gene are SGHRS and YFSETQ. There are 16 residues in the CDR3.

This clone was detected a few times. This sample includes further DNA sequences coding for the same CDR3. The chain couples TRBV6-2 or TRBV6-3 to TRBJ2-7; 7 positions match TRBD2. Trimming cost V 0 bases and J 4 bases; bases outside gene matches: 6. The germline V gene encodes CDR1 MNHEY and CDR2 SVGEGT. This CDR3 has 15 amino acids. The DNA of the CDR3 is TGTGCCAGCAGTTACTCGTCTAGCGGTGGGTACGAGCAGTACTTC. Amino acid sequence: CASSYSSSGGYEQYF.

The V and J genes are TRBV14 and TRBJ1-1; D not resolved. Trimming removed 1 base from V and 1 base from J, with 7 bases in between. The germline CDR1 and CDR2 sequences are SGHDN and FVKESK. This CDR3 has 14 amino acids. The CDR3 loop is CASSQGTTNTEAFF. The CDR3 bases are TGTGCCAGCAGCCAAGGGACTACGAACACTGAAGCTTTCTTT.

The chain combines TRBV2 with TRBJ2-3; 14 bases are shared with TRBD2. The CDR3 contains 14 residues. The V and J ends lost 4 bases and 6 bases, in that order; junction bases with no gene match: 0. The germline V gene has CDR1 SNHLY and CDR2 FYNNEI. The CDR3 protein is CASSGTSGRDTQYF. CDR3 DNA: TGTGCCAGCAGTGGGACTAGCGGGAGGGATACGCAGTATTTT.

This clone is a singleton in its sample. The V and J genes are TRBV7-2 and TRBJ2-1; 10 bases are a match to TRBD2. The CDR3 is 15 residues long. Germline V gene sequence: CDR1 SGHTA, CDR2 FQGNSA. With V trimmed by 5 bases and J by 1 base, 2 bases remained unmatched. The CDR3 here is CASSASGSSYNEQFF. CDR3 DNA sequence: TGTGCCAGCAGCGCTAGCGGGAGTTCCTACAATGAGCAGTTCTTC. The complete variable domain, with remaining parts taken from reference TRBV7-2 and TRBJ2-1, reads GAGVSQSPSNKVTEKGKDVELRCDPISGHTALYWYRQSLGQGLEFLIYFQGNSAPDKSGLPSDRFSAERTGGSVSTLTIQRTQQEDSAVYLCASSASGSSYNEQFFGPGTRLTVL.

The V and J genes are TRBV7-3 and TRBJ2-3, with TRBD2 identical over 8 bases. V lost 0 bases and J lost 2; bases outside the gene matches: 4. CDR3 size: 16 residues. Per the germline V gene, CDR1 is SGHTA and CDR2 is FQGTGA. The CDR3 reads CASSLTSGSLTDTQYF. CDR3 nucleotide sequence: TGTGCCAGCAGCTTAACGAGCGGGAGCCTCACAGATACGCAGTATTTT.

CDR3 loop: CATSGQANTGELFF. The CDR3 bases are TGTGCCACCTCTGGGCAGGCGAACACCGGGGAGCTGTTTTTT. The chain employs TRBV24-1 and TRBJ2-2, with D unclear. Germline CDR1 KGHDR, CDR2 SFDVKD. V lost 9 bases and J 0 bases, leaving 10 bases between the germline ends. There are 14 residues in the CDR3.

The chain joins TRBV28 to TRBJ2-4, with TRBD1 as a possible D gene (5 bases). The germline V gene encodes CDR1 MDHEN and CDR2 SYDVKM. Between the trimmed V and J ends, which lost 8 bases and 4 bases, there was a span of 12 bases. This CDR3 has 13 amino acids. CDR3 nucleotides: TGTGCCAGCGAGTGGGCAGGGAAAAACATTCAGTACTTC. Protein: CASEWAGKNIQYF.

The chain has TRBV18 and TRBJ2-4; TRBD1 matches 8 bases. Germline lookup yields CDR1 KGHSH and CDR2 LQKENI. V lost 3 bases and J lost 0; bases outside the gene matches: 1. This CDR3 is 15 amino acids long. CDR3 sequence reads: CASSPTGGAKNIQYF. The CDR3 DNA follows: TGTGCCAGCTCACCTACAGGGGGAGCCAAAAACATTCAGTACTTC. Together with reference TRBV18 and TRBJ2-4, the CDR3 gives the full variable domain: NAGVMQNPRHLVRRRGQEARLRCSPMKGHSHVYWYRQLPEEGLKFMVYLQKENIIDESGMPKERFSAEFPKEGPSILRIQQVVRGDSAAYFCASSPTGGAKNIQYFGAGTRLSVL.

The J gene is TRBJ2-1, the V gene TRBV27; D possibly corresponds to TRBD2 (6 bases). Trimming stripped 9 bases from V and 7 bases from J, with 19 bases between. The germline CDR1 and CDR2 sequences are MNHEY and SMNVEV (reference sequence). This CDR3 contains 14 residues. The CDR3 loop reads CASSIGGGLNEQFF. The CDR3, as DNA: TGTGCCAGTTCCATCGGGGGTGGGTTGAATGAGCAGTTCTTC.

The chain employs TRBV10-3 and TRBJ2-2; 8 bases are shared with TRBD2. V lost 3 bases, J lost 3 bases, and 3 bases stayed unmatched. Germline CDR1 ENHRY, CDR2 SYGVKD. The CDR3 has 15 amino acids. The CDR3 region has the DNA TGTGCCATCAGTGATCGGGGGGGTTACACCGGGGAGCTGTTTTTT. It codes for CAISDRGGYTGELFF.

The V call is TRBV29-1, the J call TRBJ2-7, with 8 bases aligning to TRBD2. Per the germline V gene, CDR1 is SQVTM and CDR2 is ANQGSEA. The CDR3 extends over 14 amino acids. V was pared by 7 bases and J by 10 bases, with 18 bases of the junction left unmatched. The CDR3 sequence: CSAATASGRAKQYF. The CDR3, as DNA: TGCAGCGCCGCGACCGCTAGCGGGCGTGCGAAACAGTACTTC.

This chain links TRBV11-3 with TRBJ2-1, with 12 bases aligning to TRBD2. The CDR3 extends over 17 amino acids. Germline CDR1 and CDR2: SGHNT and YENEEA. V lost 4 bases, J lost 5 bases, and 9 bases stayed unmatched. CDR3 DNA sequence: TGTGCCAGCAGCTCAAGACTAGCGGGAGAAGGCCACAATGAGCAGTTCTTC. Translating it yields CASSSRLAGEGHNEQFF.

J is TRBJ2-6 and V is TRBV9; D may be TRBD1 (6 bases). V lost 1 base and J 0 bases, leaving 11 bases between the germline ends. The CDR3 totals 17 residues. Germline V gene data show CDR1 as SGDLS and CDR2 as YYNGEE. The CDR3 sequence: CASSVLGAYSGANVLTF. The CDR3 DNA follows: TGTGCCAGCAGCGTACTGGGGGCCTACTCTGGGGCCAACGTCCTGACTTTC. The variable domain in full, with the rest retrieved from reference TRBV9 and TRBJ2-6, is DSGVTQTPKHLITATGQRVTLRCSPRSGDLSVYWYQQSLDQGLQFLIQYYNGEERAKGNILERFSAQQFPDLHSELNLSSLELGDSALYFCASSVLGAYSGANVLTFGAGSRLTVL.